These 27 T cell receptor beta chains were all obtained from the same sample, sequenced in a study of regulatory T cells in long-lasting Graves disease. Library construction for TCR beta used iRepertoire HTBI primers and Arm-PCR of CDR3 regions. TCRdb re-called the multiplex PCR reads through MiXCR, storing one row per CDR3 protein. Counted here are roughly 450,000 distinct CDR3 sequences, 23% occurring once; the ten biggest clones make up about 27%. Regarding time point: persistent/refractory GD, antithyroid drugs over 5 years with positive TRAb. Extracted PBMC RNA gave rise to the TCR library. This sample comprised peripheral blood mononuclear cells (PBMCs), obtained when the disease was refractory, from a patient treated with antithyroid drugs. The receptors come from a female donor with Graves disease.

Many counts were recorded for this clonotype. This rearrangement joins TRBV7-9 to TRBJ2-5, with 7 bases matching TRBD1. The germline V gene encodes CDR1 SEHNR and CDR2 FQNEAQ (reference sequence). V shed 4 bases, J shed 9 bases, and the junction held 14 bases outside the gene matches. The CDR3 is 15 residues long. CDR3 protein: CASSSGQSAGGAQYF. The CDR3 region has the DNA TGTGCCAGCAGCTCGGGACAGTCAGCTGGTGGGGCCCAGTACTTC.

This clonotype was counted a few times. This chain joins TRBV30 and TRBJ2-7; TRBD1 matches at 7 bases. With V trimmed by 7 bases and J by 1 base, 16 bases remained unmatched. Germline V gene sequence: CDR1 GTSNPN, CDR2 SVGIG (reference sequence). This CDR3 contains 16 residues. As DNA, the CDR3 is TGTGCCTTGCTAACCTTACAGGGGAGTCGGTCCTACGAGCAGTACTTC. It encodes CALLTLQGSRSYEQYF. Drawing the rest from reference TRBV30 and TRBJ2-7, the complete variable domain is SQTIHQWPATLVQPVGSPLSLECTVEGTSNPNLYWYRQAAGRGLQLLFYSVGIGQISSEVPQNLSASRPQDRQFILSSKKLLLSDSGFYLCALLTLQGSRSYEQYFGPGTRLTVT.

Written as DNA, the CDR3 is TGCGCCAGCAGCTTGGCCAGCGGGTCTGAGCCCCAGCATTTT. Protein product: CASSLASGSEPQHF. This sequence joins TRBV5-1 and TRBJ1-5; no clear D gene. Germline CDR1 is SGHRS and CDR2 is YFSETQ. V dropped 0 bases and J dropped 8 bases, with 12 bases sitting between them. The CDR3 is 14 residues long.

This clonotype was seen repeatedly, ten times or more. This rearrangement joins TRBV4-2 to TRBJ1-1; D may be TRBD1 (5 bases). V shed 1 base and J shed 11 bases, with 17 bases lying between them. This CDR3 region has 14 residues. Per the germline V gene, CDR1 is LGHNA and CDR2 is YNFKEQ. The DNA for the CDR3 is TGTGCCAGCAGCCAAGGAACGTTGGGGCGGGCGGCTTTCTTT. This encodes CASSQGTLGRAAFF.

V gene TRBV5-1 combines with J gene TRBJ1-4; D not certain. V gave up 7 bases and J gave up 7 bases, with 14 bases separating them. The CDR3 is 13 residues long. Germline CDR1 SGHRS, CDR2 YFSETQ. This CDR3 reads CASSRSYTEKLFF. The CDR3 DNA follows: TGCGCCAGCTCAAGGTCCTACACTGAAAAACTGTTTTTT. The whole variable domain, filled in from reference TRBV5-1 and TRBJ1-4, reads KAGVTQTPRYLIKTRGQQVTLSCSPISGHRSVSWYQQTPGQGLQFLFEYFSETQRNKGNFPGRFSGRQFSNSRSEMNVSTLELGDSALYLCASSRSYTEKLFFGSGTQLSVL.

The chain joins TRBV6-1 to TRBJ2-1; 12 bases agree with TRBD2. Trimming took 5 bases from V and 3 from J; bases not matched to a gene: 2. This CDR3 region has 15 residues. Germline assignment: CDR1 MNHNS and CDR2 SASEGT. The CDR3 sequence: CASSLAGGGYNEQFF. In DNA form, the CDR3 reads TGTGCCAGCAGTCTAGCGGGAGGGGGCTACAATGAGCAGTTCTTC.

The chain has TRBV19 and TRBJ1-3; unclear D gene. The V gene lost 3 bases and the J gene lost 0 bases, with 12 bases spanning the gap. The V gene's germline CDR1 is LNHDA and CDR2 SQIVND (reference sequence). The CDR3 is 16 residues long. CDR3 region: CASSMGTVYSGNTIYF. For the CDR3, the DNA is TGTGCCAGTAGTATGGGAACAGTTTACTCTGGAAACACCATATATTTT. The variable domain in full, with the rest retrieved from reference TRBV19 and TRBJ1-3, is DGGITQSPKYLFRKEGQNVTLSCEQNLNHDAMYWYRQDPGQGLRLIYYSQIVNDFQKGDIAEGYSVSREKKESFPLTVTSAQKNPTAFYLCASSMGTVYSGNTIYFGEGSWLTVV.

This clonotype was observed at least ten times. The chain recombines TRBV6-1 with TRBJ2-7, with 9 bases identical to TRBD2. Per the germline V gene, CDR1 is MNHNS and CDR2 is SASEGT. Unmatched junction bases numbered 11, after V lost 9 bases and J lost 2 bases. The CDR3 runs 15 residues. The CDR3 DNA sequence: TGTGCCAGTTCCCGGCCGGCTAGCGGGACCTACGAGCAGTACTTC. This translates into CASSRPASGTYEQYF.

This clonotype came up many times. The rearrangement uses TRBV7-9 and TRBJ1-1; D perhaps matches TRBD1 (5 bases). Trimming pared 3 bases from V and 0 bases from J, leaving 5 bases between. This CDR3 is 13 amino acids long. The V gene's germline CDR1 is SEHNR and CDR2 FQNEAQ (reference sequence). The CDR3 protein is CASSFRVNTEAFF. CDR3 nucleotides: TGTGCCAGCAGCTTCAGGGTGAACACTGAAGCTTTCTTT.

This clonotype showed up many times. This sequence joins TRBV2 and TRBJ1-5; tentative D call: TRBD1 (5 bases). The germline V and J ends were trimmed by 1 base and 1 base, with 14 bases remaining between them. This CDR3 contains 17 residues. The germline CDR1 and CDR2 sequences are SNHLY and FYNNEI. The CDR3 DNA reads TGTGCCAGCAGTGAAGGTGGCAGACAGAGGAGCAATCAGCCCCAGCATTTT. Encoded protein: CASSEGGRQRSNQPQHF.

This clonotype was observed many times. This chain joins TRBV3-1 and TRBJ1-2; D call uncertain. Germline loops: CDR1 LGHDT, CDR2 YNNKEL (reference sequence). The CDR3 is 14 residues long. V was trimmed by 3 bases and J by 7 bases, leaving 15 bases between them. CDR3 bases: TGTGCCAGCAGCCATACAGACACTGACCCTGGCTACACCTTC. It codes for CASSHTDTDPGYTF.

The CDR3 sequence: CASSRGGGFEYEQYF. DNA for the CDR3: TGTGCCAGCAGCCGGGGGGGAGGTTTCGAGTACGAGCAGTACTTC. V and J are TRBV7-2 and TRBJ2-7, with TRBD2 matching 8 bases. V was pared by 5 bases and J by 4 bases, with 10 bases of the junction left unmatched. The germline V gene has CDR1 SGHTA and CDR2 FQGNSA. The CDR3 length is 15 residues.

The chain has TRBV28 and TRBJ1-5; possibly TRBD1 for D (6 bases). The length of the CDR3 is 12 residues. From germline, CDR1 is MDHEN and CDR2 SYDVKM. The V end was cut by 8 bases, the J end by 8 bases, with 13 bases between. The CDR3 DNA reads as TGTGCCAGCCGGGACATTAAAAAGCCCCAGCATTTT. This codes for CASRDIKKPQHF. The full variable domain, completed using reference TRBV28 and TRBJ1-5, is DVKVTQSSRYLVKRTGEKVFLECVQDMDHENMFWYRQDPGLGLRLIYFSYDVKMKEKGDIPEGYSVSREKKERFSLILESASTNQTSMYLCASRDIKKPQHFGDGTRLSIL.

A remark on this clonotype: A much larger clone lies a single base off, so this may be a read error. This chain uses TRBV10-3 with TRBJ1-1; TRBD1 might be the D (6 bases). This CDR3 comprises 14 residues. Germline-derived CDR1 and CDR2 are ENHRY and SYGVKD. The V gene lost 8 bases and the J gene lost 4 bases, with 17 bases spanning the gap. For the CDR3, the DNA is TGTGCCATCGCGGCAGGGGTCTTGATCACTGAAGCTTTCTTT. Translated, it gives CAIAAGVLITEAFF.

The chain carries TRBV7-9 and TRBJ2-4, with D possibly being TRBD2 (5 bases). Per germline, CDR1 SEHNR and CDR2 FQNEAQ (reference sequence). The CDR3 runs 15 residues. V was trimmed by 3 bases and J by 4 bases, leaving 13 bases between them. The CDR3 DNA is TGTGCCAGCAGCTTGTTGGGAGCGAGGAAAAACATTCAGTACTTC. Translated, it gives CASSLLGARKNIQYF.

The genes are TRBV6-1 and TRBJ1-5; D is perhaps TRBD1 (6 bases). The V and J ends lost 6 bases and 5 bases respectively, with 17 bases between them. This CDR3 spans 15 amino acids. Per germline, CDR1 MNHNS and CDR2 SASEGT. The CDR3 nucleotides are TGTGCCAGCAGGGACAACGGGGGGGCGGATCAGCCCCAGCATTTT. Protein sequence: CASRDNGGADQPQHF.

The chain joins TRBV9 to TRBJ2-3; TRBD2 aligns across 7 bases. Germline-derived CDR1 and CDR2 are SGDLS and YYNGEE. This CDR3 spans 15 amino acids. The V gene end was trimmed by 3 bases and the J gene end by 4 bases; junction bases not matched to a gene: 8. The chain's CDR3 is CASSGLGGRADTQYF. Here the CDR3 DNA reads TGTGCCAGCAGCGGTCTGGGGGGGAGGGCAGATACGCAGTATTTT. The variable domain in full, with the rest retrieved from reference TRBV9 and TRBJ2-3, is DSGVTQTPKHLITATGQRVTLRCSPRSGDLSVYWYQQSLDQGLQFLIQYYNGEERAKGNILERFSAQQFPDLHSELNLSSLELGDSALYFCASSGLGGRADTQYFGPGTRLTVL.

The genes are TRBV2 and TRBJ1-5; D gene ambiguous. The CDR3 spans 16 residues. Germline V CDR1 and CDR2: SNHLY, FYNNEI. V lost 7 bases, J lost 6 bases, and 22 bases lay in between. CDR3 coding DNA: TGTGCCAGCACCCCGAGGACGGACCCCCGGCTTCAGCCCCAGCATTTT. This translates into CASTPRTDPRLQPQHF.

The rearrangement uses TRBV7-9 and TRBJ2-7, with D unclear. This CDR3 comprises 14 residues. The V gene lost 2 bases and the J gene lost 0 bases, with 8 bases spanning the gap. The germline CDR1 and CDR2 sequences are SEHNR and FQNEAQ (reference sequence). The CDR3 sequence: CASSLFGYSYEQYF. DNA of the CDR3: TGTGCCAGCAGCTTATTCGGATACTCCTACGAGCAGTACTTC.

This clonotype was recorded at least ten times. The rearrangement joins TRBV7-9 to TRBJ2-7; tentative D call: TRBD2 (6 bases). V gave up 5 bases and J gave up 6 bases, with 17 bases separating them. There are 14 residues in the CDR3. Looked up from germline, CDR1 is SEHNR and CDR2 is FQNEAQ (reference sequence). The CDR3 coding sequence is TGTGCCAGCAGCAATGTAGAAAGGCGGGGCGAGCAGTACTTC. This translates into CASSNVERRGEQYF.

This clonotype was counted between two and nine times. The chain employs TRBV5-1 and TRBJ2-7; perhaps D is TRBD1 or TRBD2 (6 bases each). Germline-derived CDR1 and CDR2 are SGHRS and YFSETQ. Trimming pared 9 bases from V and 0 bases from J, leaving 31 bases between. The CDR3 is made up of 19 amino acids. As DNA, the CDR3 is TGCGCCAACATTAAAGGGGGGACTTGGAAGCGGCGAAGCTCCTACGAGCAGTACTTC. Amino acids: CANIKGGTWKRRSSYEQYF. The whole variable domain, remainder taken from reference TRBV5-1 and TRBJ2-7, is KAGVTQTPRYLIKTRGQQVTLSCSPISGHRSVSWYQQTPGQGLQFLFEYFSETQRNKGNFPGRFSGRQFSNSRSEMNVSTLELGDSALYLCANIKGGTWKRRSSYEQYFGPGTRLTVT.

This clonotype appeared many times. V and J are TRBV10-3 and TRBJ1-5, with a tentative D call TRBD1 (5 bases). V was trimmed by 2 bases and J by 4 bases, leaving 9 bases between them. CDR1 and CDR2 (germline): ENHRY, SYGVKD. This CDR3 spans 14 amino acids. The DNA for the CDR3 is TGTGCCATCAGTGAGAACGGGGGTAATCAGCCCCAGCATTTT. Protein product: CAISENGGNQPQHF.

As regards this clonotype: A much larger clone differs by one base, so this may be a read error. The chain carries TRBV29-1 and TRBJ2-7; 9 bases match TRBD1. Germline CDR1 SQVTM, CDR2 ANQGSEA. The CDR3 has 13 residues. This CDR3 reads CSVPGQGAYGQYF. DNA for the CDR3: TGCAGCGTCCCGGGACAGGGAGCGTACGGGCAGTACTTC.

The chain couples TRBV19 to TRBJ1-5; a possible D gene is TRBD1 (6 bases). The CDR3 consists of 15 residues. Germline values: CDR1 LNHDA, CDR2 SQIVND (reference sequence). V shed 5 bases and J shed 3 bases, with 14 bases lying between them. DNA for the CDR3: TGTGCCAGTAGTGCCACCTACAGGGCCAATCAGCCCCAGCATTTT. This gives the protein CASSATYRANQPQHF.

The chain recombines TRBV28 with TRBJ2-1; maybe TRBD1 (5 bases). Deletions cut 4 bases from V and 5 bases from J, with 9 bases between. Germline-derived CDR1 and CDR2 are MDHEN and SYDVKM. This CDR3 region has 13 residues. The CDR3 is CASSSRVNNEQFF. CDR3 in DNA: TGTGCCAGCAGTTCCAGGGTAAACAATGAGCAGTTCTTC. The whole variable domain, filled in from reference TRBV28 and TRBJ2-1, reads DVKVTQSSRYLVKRTGEKVFLECVQDMDHENMFWYRQDPGLGLRLIYFSYDVKMKEKGDIPEGYSVSREKKERFSLILESASTNQTSMYLCASSSRVNNEQFFGPGTRLTVL.

There are many counts of this clonotype. CDR3 region: CASSPGQVTEAFF. The CDR3 DNA reads TGTGCCAGCAGCCCCGGACAGGTTACTGAAGCTTTCTTT. V and J are TRBV7-2 and TRBJ1-1; the match to TRBD1 covers 7 bases. The germline gives CDR1 SGHTA, CDR2 FQGNSA. The CDR3 runs 13 residues. Trimming took 5 bases from V and 5 from J; bases not matched to a gene: 5.

This clonotype has a handful of counts. The chain links TRBV12-3 or TRBV12-4 to TRBJ2-2; 7 bases match TRBD1. V lost 6 bases, J lost 3 bases, and 13 bases stayed unmatched. The CDR3 totals 17 residues. CDR3 in DNA: TGTGCCAGCAGACTAGGGGGCTTAAGTCTACACACCGGGGAGCTGTTTTTT. Protein sequence: CASRLGGLSLHTGELFF.